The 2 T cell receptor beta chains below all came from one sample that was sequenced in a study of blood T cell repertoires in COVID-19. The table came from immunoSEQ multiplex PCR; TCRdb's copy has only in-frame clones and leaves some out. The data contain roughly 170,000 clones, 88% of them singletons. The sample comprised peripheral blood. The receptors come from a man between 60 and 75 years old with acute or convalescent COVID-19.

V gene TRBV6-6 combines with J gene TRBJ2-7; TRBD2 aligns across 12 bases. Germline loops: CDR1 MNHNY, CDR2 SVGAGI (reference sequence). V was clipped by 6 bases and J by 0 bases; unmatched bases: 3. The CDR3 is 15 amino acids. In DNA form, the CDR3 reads TGTGCCAGCAGCGAGACTAGCGGGAGCTCCTACGAGCAGTACTTC. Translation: CASSETSGSSYEQYF.

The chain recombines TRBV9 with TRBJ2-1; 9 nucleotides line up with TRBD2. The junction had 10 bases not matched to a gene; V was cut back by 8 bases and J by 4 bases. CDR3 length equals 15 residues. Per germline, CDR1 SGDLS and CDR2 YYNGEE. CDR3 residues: CASSVSGRSYNEQFF. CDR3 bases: TGTGCCAGTTCGGTTAGCGGGAGATCTTACAATGAGCAGTTCTTC.